One T cell receptor (beta chain) is described in this entry. This sample is part of a study of T cell responses to AZD1222 COVID-19 vaccine. Germline-derived CDR1 and CDR2 are MNHEY and SVGEGT. Trimming stripped 6 bases from V and 5 bases from J, with 8 bases between. The CDR3 runs to 11 residues. Assay used: immunoSEQ multiplex PCR; TCRdb lists only in-frame clones, some missing. The sample lists approximately 160,000 clones, approximately 94% seen once, with 4.5% to 5.5% in the top ten. This material consisted of peripheral blood, taken 28 days after the second AZD1222 dose. The TCR sequence derives from an adult who received the AZD1222 COVID-19 vaccine. The V and J genes are TRBV6-2 or TRBV6-3 and TRBJ2-7; D gene ambiguous. The CDR3 is CASSPLNEQYF. CDR3 nucleotide sequence: TGTGCCAGCAGCCCGCTAAACGAGCAGTACTTC.